This T cell receptor (beta chain) was recorded in a study of technical replicates of blood from four donors. This CDR3 contains 15 residues. V was clipped by 5 bases and J by 7 bases; unmatched bases: 11. The germline CDR1 and CDR2 sequences are SEHNR and FQNEAQ (reference sequence). Produced via immunoSEQ multiplex PCR; TCRdb's table is partial and in-frame only. The sample holds around 79,000 clones, 94% seen once. This TCR was sampled from a human donor in good health. The V and J genes are TRBV7-9 and TRBJ1-5; the match to TRBD1 covers 7 bases. The sample consisted of T cells isolated from PBMCs. The CDR3 nucleotides read TGTGCCAGCAGCACCGACAGGGAGGTATGGCAGCCCCAGCATTTT. This codes for CASSTDREVWQPQHF.